The 32 T cell receptor beta chains listed next were all sequenced from one sample in a study of naive and memory T cell subsets. Reverse transcription of blood and skin TCR RNA was primed at alpha and beta constant regions. TCRdb reprocessed the 5' RACE reads with MiXCR, giving one entry per CDR3 protein. The sample contains 20,000 to 25,000 distinct CDR3 sequences, over 3.5% of which appear only once. Adult healthy volunteers gave 2.5 ml peripheral blood for whole-blood RNA. These receptors were collected from a male donor in good health.

This clonotype was counted at least ten times. This rearrangement joins TRBV5-1 to TRBJ1-2; no definite D call. The CDR3 is 15 amino acids. The germline V and J ends were trimmed by 1 base and 0 bases, with 10 bases remaining between them. Germline CDR1 reads SGHRS; CDR2 reads YFSETQ. The CDR3 spells CASSLTGGANYGYTF. CDR3 DNA: TGCGCCAGCAGCTTGACGGGAGGAGCTAACTATGGCTACACCTTC.

This clonotype was counted ten times or more. The chain has TRBV29-1 and TRBJ1-6; no clear D gene. CDR1 and CDR2 from the germline V gene are SQVTM and ANQGSEA. With 4 bases removed from V and 14 bases from J, the gap between germline ends came to 18 bases. The length of the CDR3 is 13 residues. CDR3 sequence (DNA): TGCAGCGTTGCGGAGACCGGAGCGATGGCCCTCCACTTT. Residues: CSVAETGAMALHF.

This clonotype was seen at least ten times. The chain employs TRBV5-4 and TRBJ2-1; unclear D gene. The CDR3 runs 14 residues. Germline CDR1 SGHNT, CDR2 YYREEE (reference sequence). The V end lost 0 bases, the J end lost 5 bases, and 9 bases lay between the germline ends. CDR3 loop: CASSLGVGDNEQFF. In nucleotides, the CDR3 is TGTGCCAGCAGCTTGGGGGTAGGAGACAATGAGCAGTTCTTC.

This clonotype was detected ten times or more. The chain uses TRBV6-4 and TRBJ2-2, with D unresolved. Between the trimmed V and J ends, which lost 0 bases and 6 bases, there was a span of 5 bases. CDR1 is MRHNA and CDR2 is SNTAGT in the germline V gene. CDR3 size: 13 residues. The CDR3 protein is CASSDSLAGELFF. The CDR3, as DNA: TGTGCCAGCAGTGACTCGCTAGCCGGGGAGCTGTTTTTT.

A word on this clonotype: This may be a read error: a much more frequent sequence differs by one nucleotide. The rearrangement links TRBV10-3 to TRBJ2-5; the match to TRBD2 covers 7 bases. Losses at the gene ends were 2 bases for V and 5 bases for J; bases not matched to a gene: 5. The CDR3 totals 14 residues. Germline-derived CDR1 and CDR2 are ENHRY and SYGVKD. The CDR3 region has the DNA TGTGCCATCAGTGAGGGGAGGGCGAGGGAGACCCAGTACTTC. As protein: CAISEGRARETQYF.

The sample holds many counts of this clonotype. CDR3 sequence: CASSSGGHRGELFF. CDR3 bases: TGTGCCAGCAGCAGCGGGGGACACCGCGGGGAGCTGTTTTTT. V gene TRBV6-4 combines with J gene TRBJ2-2; 8 positions match TRBD2. The CDR3 spans 14 residues. Germline assignment: CDR1 MRHNA and CDR2 SNTAGT. V dropped 6 bases and J dropped 7; count of bases not matched to a gene: 7.

This clonotype was counted ten times or more. CDR3 DNA sequence: TGTGCCAGCAGTGAGGTTTATGGCTACACCTTC. Protein sequence: CASSEVYGYTF. This chain uses TRBV2 with TRBJ1-2; D not resolved. The CDR3 sequence is 11 residues long. Germline V gene data show CDR1 as SNHLY and CDR2 as FYNNEI. The V gene lost 3 bases and the J gene lost 5 bases, with 4 bases spanning the gap. Variable domain in full (rest from reference TRBV2 and TRBJ1-2): EPEVTQTPSHQVTQMGQEVILRCVPISNHLYFYWYRQILGQKVEFLVSFYNNEISEKSEIFDDQFSVERPDGSNFTLKIRSTKLEDSAMYFCASSEVYGYTFGSGTRLTVV.

This clonotype was observed many times. The chain uses TRBV12-3 or TRBV12-4 and TRBJ2-7; 10 positions match TRBD1. V dropped 4 bases and J dropped 5; count of bases not matched to a gene: 8. CDR3 length: 15 residues. The CDR3 nucleotides are TGTGCCAGCAGTTCCAGACAGGGGGCGATCCACGAGCAGTACTTC. Its protein is CASSSRQGAIHEQYF.

Ten or more counts support this clonotype. V is TRBV5-1 and J is TRBJ2-1, with D perhaps TRBD1 or TRBD2 (5 bases each). Trimming pared 3 bases from V and 9 bases from J, leaving 13 bases between. Germline loops: CDR1 SGHRS, CDR2 YFSETQ. The CDR3 length is 13 residues. CDR3 protein: CASSWDPAGEQFF. Written as DNA, the CDR3 is TGCGCCAGCAGCTGGGACCCCGCGGGTGAGCAGTTCTTC.

The table lists this clonotype with many counts. The V call is TRBV7-2, the J call TRBJ2-7, with 7 bases that match TRBD1. This CDR3 spans 15 amino acids. Losses at the gene ends were 5 bases for V and 3 bases for J; bases not matched to a gene: 10. Germline CDR1 SGHTA, CDR2 FQGNSA. The CDR3 DNA follows: TGTGCCAGCAGCGCCATTAGGACAGGTGTCTACGAGCAGTACTTC. Translated: CASSAIRTGVYEQYF.

In this sample, this clonotype turned up many times. This chain links TRBV6-4 with TRBJ2-3, with 7 bases identical to TRBD1. This CDR3 region has 14 residues. The V and J ends lost 6 bases and 1 base, in that order; junction bases with no gene match: 4. The germline V gene encodes CDR1 MRHNA and CDR2 SNTAGT. The CDR3 coding sequence is TGTGCCAGCAGCGCTACAGGGGGCACAGATACGCAGTATTTT. This encodes CASSATGGTDTQYF.

This clonotype was counted at least ten times. The chain carries TRBV4-1 and TRBJ2-5, with 10 nucleotides matching TRBD2. There are 15 residues in the CDR3. Germline V gene sequence: CDR1 MGHRA, CDR2 YSYEKL. Trimming at V came to 4 bases and at J to 2 bases, leaving 4 bases not matched to a gene. CDR3 sequence reads: CASSLGTSVQETQYF. The CDR3 DNA sequence: TGCGCCAGCAGCCTAGGGACTAGCGTACAAGAGACCCAGTACTTC.

This clonotype was counted ten times or more. CDR3 DNA: TGCAGCGTTGAGTATTGGGGGACGAACACCGGGGAGCTGTTTTTT. It translates to CSVEYWGTNTGELFF. V and J are TRBV29-1 and TRBJ2-2, with D possibly being TRBD1 or TRBD2 (5 bases each). The CDR3 totals 15 residues. The germline gives CDR1 SQVTM, CDR2 ANQGSEA. Trimming took 3 bases from V and 0 from J, leaving 11 bases between them.

This clonotype was detected many times. V and J are TRBV12-3 or TRBV12-4 and TRBJ1-2; D gene ambiguous. The CDR3 consists of 13 residues. Trimming cost V 1 base and J 4 bases, with 7 bases left between them. The CDR3 DNA reads TGTGCCAGCAGTTTAGTTGGAGGCTATGGCTACACCTTC. Protein product: CASSLVGGYGYTF.

By share, this clonotype counts as medium-sized. The chain employs TRBV6-6 and TRBJ2-5, with 10 bases lining up with TRBD1. Germline loops: CDR1 MNHNY, CDR2 SVGAGI (reference sequence). This CDR3 spans 16 amino acids. Losses at the gene ends were 4 bases for V and 4 bases for J; bases not matched to a gene: 9. The CDR3 reads CASSLGQGVSGETQYF. The CDR3 DNA follows: TGTGCCAGCAGTTTAGGACAGGGGGTCTCGGGAGAGACCCAGTACTTC.

This clonotype was seen at least ten times. This rearrangement joins TRBV7-3 to TRBJ2-1, with D maybe TRBD1 (5 bases). The CDR3 totals 15 residues. Trimming shortened V by 5 bases and J by 4 bases, and 15 bases separated the two germline ends. Looked up from germline, CDR1 is SGHTA and CDR2 is FQGTGA. CDR3 amino acids: CASSLQGLGYNEQFF. CDR3 nucleotide sequence: TGTGCCAGCAGCCTCCAGGGCCTGGGGTACAATGAGCAGTTCTTC.

In this sample, this clonotype turned up many times. Since a much larger clone is just one base distant, this may be a read error. The gene calls are TRBV27 and TRBJ1-5, with D possibly matching TRBD1 (5 bases). CDR1 and CDR2 (germline): MNHEY, SMNVEV (reference sequence). CDR3 size: 16 residues. CDR3 coding DNA: TGTGCCAGCAGTTTAGGGGCAGGAGGTTCCAATCAGCCCCAGAATTTT. It translates to CASSLGAGGSNQPQNF.

This clonotype was counted at least ten times. The genes are TRBV3-1 and TRBJ2-1; 10 positions agree with TRBD1. Looked up from germline, CDR1 is LGHDT and CDR2 is YNNKEL (reference sequence). V lost 2 bases and J lost 8; bases outside the gene matches: 9. This CDR3 is 16 amino acids long. The DNA for the CDR3 is TGTGCCAGCAGCCAACGGTTAAAGACAGGGGGCGATGAGCAGTTCTTC. It yields the protein CASSQRLKTGGDEQFF.

This clonotype was counted ten times or more. The rearrangement links TRBV28 to TRBJ1-5; no reliable D call. The CDR3 totals 16 residues. Trimming stripped 4 bases from V and 2 bases from J, with 15 bases between. The germline V gene has CDR1 MDHEN and CDR2 SYDVKM. The chain's CDR3 is CASSSRRNGGNQPQHF. CDR3 in DNA: TGTGCCAGCAGTTCCCGTAGAAACGGAGGCAATCAGCCCCAGCATTTT.

There are many counts of this clonotype. The CDR3 loop is CASSSTGGSEQYF. The CDR3 nucleotides are TGCGCCAGCAGCTCGACAGGGGGCTCCGAGCAGTACTTC. The V and J genes are TRBV10-2 and TRBJ2-7, with 10 bases that match TRBD1. This CDR3 is 13 amino acids long. CDR1 is WSHSY, CDR2 SAAADI, per germline. Trimming took 6 bases from V and 6 from J; bases not matched to a gene: 5.

This clonotype has ten or more counts. The chain couples TRBV4-1 to TRBJ1-1, with D perhaps TRBD1 (5 bases). Deletions cut 4 bases from V and 4 bases from J, with 19 bases between. Looked up from germline, CDR1 is MGHRA and CDR2 is YSYEKL. CDR3 length equals 16 residues. The CDR3 coding sequence is TGCGCCAGCAGCCCGACGGGGGTGCTGCTCGGCACTGAAGCTTTCTTT. This codes for CASSPTGVLLGTEAFF.

Ten or more counts support this clonotype. The genes are TRBV29-1 and TRBJ2-5, with a possible D match to TRBD2 (6 bases). The V gene lost 2 bases and the J gene lost 5 bases, with 21 bases spanning the gap. The CDR3 runs to 16 residues. CDR1 and CDR2 (germline): SQVTM, ANQGSEA. CDR3 in amino acids: CSVEWARDSSMETQYF. CDR3 sequence (DNA): TGCAGCGTTGAATGGGCCCGGGACTCCAGTATGGAGACCCAGTACTTC.

This clonotype has a count of ten or more. V gene TRBV5-1 combines with J gene TRBJ2-5, with 7 bases lining up with TRBD2. This CDR3 region has 16 residues. J gave up 5 bases and V 5 bases, and 15 bases lay outside the gene matches. Germline V gene sequence: CDR1 SGHRS, CDR2 YFSETQ. CDR3 nucleotide sequence: TGCGCCAGCAGAAAGTATCAGGGAGGGCTCCAGGAGACCCAGTACTTC. Encoded protein: CASRKYQGGLQETQYF.

In its sample, this clonotype was seen many times. This chain connects TRBV7-8 to TRBJ2-2; 8 nucleotides match TRBD2. This CDR3 contains 16 residues. J lost 5 bases, V lost 6 bases, and 11 bases had no gene match. Per the germline V gene, CDR1 is SGHVS and CDR2 is FQNEAQ. Written as DNA, the CDR3 is TGTGCCAGCAGTTTCAGGTCCGGGGGGGCGACCGGGGAGCTGTTTTTT. It yields the protein CASSFRSGGATGELFF.

Ten or more counts support this clonotype. The CDR3 region has the DNA TGTGCCAGCAGGAGTAGATACGAGCAGTACTTC. Its translation is CASRSRYEQYF. This sequence joins TRBV25-1 and TRBJ2-7; D gene unclear. Trimming removed 6 bases at V and 4 bases at J, with 7 bases between. CDR1 MGHDK and CDR2 SYGVNS come from the germline V gene. The CDR3 runs to 11 residues.

In its sample, this clonotype ranks as medium-sized. J is TRBJ1-1 and V is TRBV11-2, with a possible D match to TRBD1 (5 bases). V lost 1 base and J 6 bases, leaving 9 bases between the germline ends. This CDR3 region has 13 residues. CDR1 SGHAT and CDR2 FQNNGV come from the germline V gene. The CDR3: CASSLGGHSEAFF. For the CDR3, the DNA is TGTGCCAGCAGCTTAGGTGGACATTCTGAAGCTTTCTTT.

This clonotype occurred many times. This chain connects TRBV13 to TRBJ2-5; 7 positions agree with TRBD1. The V gene's germline CDR1 is PRHDT and CDR2 FYEKMQ (reference sequence). The CDR3 runs 15 residues. The trim removed 5 bases at V and 3 bases at J, leaving 9 bases unmatched. The CDR3 sequence: CASSTTQGLKETQYF. In DNA form, the CDR3 reads TGTGCCAGCAGCACCACACAGGGGTTAAAAGAGACCCAGTACTTC.

This clonotype has at least ten counts. The chain links TRBV7-2 to TRBJ2-7; D could derive from TRBD1 or TRBD2 (5 bases each). Germline-derived CDR1 and CDR2 are SGHTA and FQGNSA. The V end was cut by 5 bases, the J end by 2 bases, with 16 bases between. This CDR3 contains 15 residues. The CDR3 region is CASSQGPGQPYEQYF. DNA for the CDR3: TGTGCCAGCAGCCAGGGACCGGGTCAACCCTACGAGCAGTACTTC. The entire variable domain, with the rest obtained from reference TRBV7-2 and TRBJ2-7, is as follows: GAGVSQSPSNKVTEKGKDVELRCDPISGHTALYWYRQSLGQGLEFLIYFQGNSAPDKSGLPSDRFSAERTGGSVSTLTIQRTQQEDSAVYLCASSQGPGQPYEQYFGPGTRLTVT.

The V gene is TRBV12-5, the J gene TRBJ2-1; no reliable D call. Trimming left V 5 bases short and J 5 bases short, with 10 bases between. The CDR3 runs 13 residues. Looked up from germline, CDR1 is LGHNT and CDR2 is FRNRAP. For the CDR3, the DNA is TGTGCTAGTGGTCCCTGGAGCGACAATGAGCAGTTCTTC. This gives the protein CASGPWSDNEQFF.

This clonotype appeared many times. One end of the junction is discordant with germline, which a read error may explain. The chain joins TRBV7-7 to TRBJ2-1; D might be TRBD1 (7 bases). The CDR3 sequence is 13 residues long. The germline V gene encodes CDR1 SSHAT and CDR2 FNYEAQ (reference sequence). The CDR3: CASSAGQYNEQFF. The CDR3 coding sequence is TGTGCTAGCAGCGCGGGACAGTACAATGAGCAGTTCTTC.

The J gene is TRBJ1-4, the V gene TRBV2; D is undetermined. There are 13 residues in the CDR3. V was clipped by 5 bases and J by 5 bases, with 9 bases between them. CDR1 is SNHLY and CDR2 is FYNNEI in the germline V gene. In nucleotides, the CDR3 is TGTGCCAGCAGTCGGCAGCAAAATGAAAAACTGTTTTTT. Translating it yields CASSRQQNEKLFF.

In this sample, this clonotype turned up many times. This sequence joins TRBV29-1 and TRBJ2-2; 8 positions agree with TRBD2. After removal of 3 bases from V and 4 bases from J, the junction contained 1 base not matched to a gene. The germline CDR1 and CDR2 sequences are SQVTM and ANQGSEA. This CDR3 region has 13 residues. CDR3 sequence (DNA): TGCAGCGTTGACGGGGGGGGCACCGGGGAGCTGTTTTTT. This translates into CSVDGGGTGELFF.